One T cell receptor (beta chain) is described in this entry. The data belong to a study of blood T cell repertoires in COVID-19. For the study at large: PBMCs, B-cell-depleted T cells, or T cells were the source of the cDNA or gDNA that made up the material.

The V gene's germline CDR1 is SGDLS and CDR2 YYNGEE. Trimming pared 1 base from V and 1 base from J, leaving 6 bases between. The CDR3 sequence is 14 residues long. Those who participated ranged in age from roughly 18 to 95 years and resided in approximately 23 US areas. Grouping used clinical history reported by participants in a survey and questionnaire. Profiled with immunoSEQ multiplex PCR; TCRdb holds only in-frame clones, not every one. This sample has about 400,000 clones, with approximately 87% found just once. The chain carries TRBV9 and TRBJ1-3; D might be TRBD1 (6 bases). This TCR came from a woman aged 25 to 45 with acute COVID-19. Input material: PBMCs or T cells enriched from blood (not recorded which). CDR3 amino acids: CASSVRGSGNTIYF. The CDR3 DNA follows: TGTGCCAGCAGCGTAAGGGGGTCTGGAAACACCATATATTTT.